These T cell receptor beta chains were read from a single sample in a study of cytomegalovirus exposure and HLA in healthy donors. The table came from immunoSEQ multiplex PCR; TCRdb's copy has only in-frame clones and leaves some out. Of 200,000 to 250,000 clones listed, about 93% are singletons. Sequences were obtained from PBMCs. The source is a woman aged 18 to 35 in good health and CMV-seronegative. Each CDR3 is given with its conserved first and last residue. D genes are given only for firm matches. Only part of the rows carry a size: once, few, many, or a class if the clone is expanded.

v_gene,j_gene,abundance,d_gene,CDR3nt,CDR3aa
TRBV2,TRBJ1-1,NA,NA,TGTGCCAGCAGGTACGCAGATTTGTCTGAAGCTTTCTTT,CASRYADLSEAFF
TRBV7-8,TRBJ2-7,once,TRBD2,TGTGCCAGCAGCTCGAAAATGCTAGCGGGAGCCTACGAGCAGTACTTC,CASSSKMLAGAYEQYF
TRBV5-6,TRBJ1-2,NA,TRBD1,TGTGCCAGCAGCCCGGGACAGGGAAGTACTCACTATGGCTACACCTTC,CASSPGQGSTHYGYTF
TRBV28,TRBJ2-5,once,NA,TGTGCCAGCAGCCCACAGACGACAGAGCAAGAGACCCAGTACTTC,CASSPQTTEQETQYF
TRBV19,TRBJ2-5,NA,TRBD1,TGTGCCAGTAGGGACAGGGGACCGCATCGGTACCAAGAGACCCAGTACTTC,CASRDRGPHRYQETQYF
TRBV2,TRBJ2-1,NA,TRBD2,TGTGCCAGCATGGCACTAGCGGGAGGGGATGAGCAGTTCTTC,CASMALAGGDEQFF
TRBV5-1,TRBJ2-5,NA,TRBD1,TGCGCCAGCAGGTCGACAGGGGGCGCCGAGACCCAGTACTTC,CASRSTGGAETQYF
TRBV19,TRBJ2-7,NA,TRBD1,TGTGCCAGTAACACGACAGGGTGGATCTACGAGCAGTACTTC,CASNTTGWIYEQYF
TRBV19,TRBJ1-1,NA,NA,TGTGCCAGTAGTATAGGGGGGAGGGGGAACACTGAAGCTTTCTTT,CASSIGGRGNTEAFF
TRBV4-1,TRBJ1-1,NA,NA,TGCGCCAGCAGCGTACAGGGTAGCACTGAAGCTTTCTTT,CASSVQGSTEAFF
TRBV30,TRBJ2-5,NA,TRBD2,TGTGCCTGGAGTCCCGGGAGGCAGGAGACCCAGTACTTC,CAWSPGRQETQYF
TRBV28,TRBJ2-7,NA,TRBD1,TGTGCCAGCAGTTTCCTATCGGGACAGGGGTGGAACGAGCAGTACTTC,CASSFLSGQGWNEQYF
TRBV6-4,TRBJ2-3,NA,TRBD2,TGTGCCAGCAGTGTCGGGGGGAGTCCACTCACAGATACGCAGTATTTT,CASSVGGSPLTDTQYF
TRBV7-9,TRBJ2-1,NA,NA,TGTGCCAGCAGCTTAGCTAGCTCCTACAATGAGCAGTTCTTC,CASSLASSYNEQFF
TRBV5-3,TRBJ1-1,NA,NA,TGTGCCAGAAGCTTGGTGCAGGGGATGAACACTGAAGCTTTCTTT,CARSLVQGMNTEAFF
TRBV6-5,TRBJ1-1,NA,NA,TGTGCCAGCAGTAGTCTTTCGGCTGAAGCTTTCTTT,CASSSLSAEAFF
TRBV15,TRBJ2-7,NA,NA,TGTGCCACCAGCCGGTACCCTAACGACTTGCGAAACGAGCAGTACTTC,CATSRYPNDLRNEQYF
TRBV5-4,TRBJ1-1,NA,NA,TGTGCCAGCAGCTACAAGGGGTTCTCCACTGAAGCTTTCTTT,CASSYKGFSTEAFF
TRBV27,TRBJ2-4,NA,TRBD1,TGTGCCACCCGACAGGGTAGAGACATTCAGTACTTC,CATRQGRDIQYF
TRBV6-6,TRBJ1-1,once,TRBD1,TGTGCCAGCATAGAGGCGGGACAGCCCGAAGCTTTCTTT,CASIEAGQPEAFF
TRBV2,TRBJ2-2,NA,TRBD1,TGTGCCAGCAGGTTGGGACAGTTCACCGGGGAGCTGTTTTTT,CASRLGQFTGELFF
TRBV6-1,TRBJ1-4,once,NA,TGTGCCAGCAGTGTCCTCAGGGGACCGAATGAAAAACTGTTTTTT,CASSVLRGPNEKLFF
TRBV2,TRBJ2-7,NA,TRBD1,TGTGCCAGCGAGGGGGCCACCTCCTACGAGCAGTACTTC,CASEGATSYEQYF
TRBV28,TRBJ1-4,NA,NA,TGTGCCAGCAGTGACGGGACAAAAGAAAAACTGTTTTTT,CASSDGTKEKLFF
TRBV18,TRBJ2-7,NA,NA,TGTGCCAGCTCGCCAAATGCTCGGTACGAGCAGTACTTC,CASSPNARYEQYF
TRBV5-6,TRBJ1-2,NA,NA,TGTGCCAGCAGCCGACAATCACAGGGCTACACCTTC,CASSRQSQGYTF
TRBV10-3,TRBJ1-5,NA,NA,TGTGCCATCAGTGAGACACACAGCAATCAGCCCCAGCATTTT,CAISETHSNQPQHF
TRBV19,TRBJ2-1,NA,TRBD2,TGTGCCAGTAGTCCAACTAGCGGGAGAGGGAGTGAGCAGTTCTTC,CASSPTSGRGSEQFF
TRBV27,TRBJ2-1,NA,TRBD1,TGTGCCAGCAGTTCCCCCGGACAGGGGCGATACAATGAGCAGTTCTTC,CASSSPGQGRYNEQFF
TRBV19,TRBJ1-1,NA,NA,TGTGCCAGTAGTCGCACGAGGGCGAGGGTCAACACTGAAGCTTTCTTT,CASSRTRARVNTEAFF
TRBV30,TRBJ1-3,NA,TRBD1,TGTGCCTGGAGTCGCGGACAGGGAAGAGTGGGAAACACCATATATTTT,CAWSRGQGRVGNTIYF
TRBV27,TRBJ2-5,NA,NA,TGTGCCAGCAGTGCGGGACAGCAGTGGACCCAGTACTTC,CASSAGQQWTQYF
TRBV10-3,TRBJ2-2,NA,TRBD2,TGTGCCACCGTAGCGGGAGGGCCTCCCCACACCGGGGAGCTGTTTTTT,CATVAGGPPHTGELFF